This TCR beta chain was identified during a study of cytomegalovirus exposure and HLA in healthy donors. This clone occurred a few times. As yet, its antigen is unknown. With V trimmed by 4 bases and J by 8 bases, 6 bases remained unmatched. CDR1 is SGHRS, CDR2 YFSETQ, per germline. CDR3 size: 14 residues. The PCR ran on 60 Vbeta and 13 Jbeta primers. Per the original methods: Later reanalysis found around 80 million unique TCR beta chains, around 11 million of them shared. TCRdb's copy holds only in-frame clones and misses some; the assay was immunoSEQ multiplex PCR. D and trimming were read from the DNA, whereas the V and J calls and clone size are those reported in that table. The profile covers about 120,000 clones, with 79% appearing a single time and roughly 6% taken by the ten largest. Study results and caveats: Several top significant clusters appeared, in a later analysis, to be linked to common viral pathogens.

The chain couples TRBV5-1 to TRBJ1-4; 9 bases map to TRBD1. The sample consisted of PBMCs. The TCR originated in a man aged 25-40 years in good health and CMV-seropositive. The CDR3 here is CASSTGQGEEKLFF. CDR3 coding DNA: TGCGCCAGCAGCACGGGACAGGGTGAGGAAAAACTGTTTTTT.